This T cell receptor (beta chain) was documented in a study of cytomegalovirus exposure and HLA in healthy donors. As concerns this clone: Its antigen remains unidentified.

PCR amplification relied on 60 Vbeta primers (plus 13 Jbeta primers). The method was immunoSEQ multiplex PCR; TCRdb's version includes in-frame clones alone and lacks a portion of them. Of 120,000 or so clones in the sample, around 84% were seen once. Trimming removed 4 bases at V and 4 bases at J, with 14 bases between. CDR3 length: 14 amino acids. Looked up from germline, CDR1 is LNHDA and CDR2 is SQIVND (reference sequence). Study-level findings and limits: Most of the TCR beta V segments (in an earlier analysis) were productive either about 87% or about 30% of the time. In a later analysis, across HLA loci, associated TCR counts were highest for DRB1, lowest for HLA-C.

The clonotype comes from a man in his late teens or twenties in good health and CMV-seronegative. This chain connects TRBV19 to TRBJ2-7, with TRBD1 as a possible D gene (6 bases). The sequenced material came from PBMCs. CDR3 in DNA: TGTGCCAGTAGTACACGAGGGGGAACGTACGAGCAGTACTTC. It is translated as CASSTRGGTYEQYF.